The 32 T cell receptor beta chains below come from one sample, sequenced in a study of Ad26.COV2.S vaccination and SARS-CoV-2 variants. Only in-frame clones appear in the TCRdb table, and some are missing; sequencing was by immunoSEQ multiplex PCR. The sample carries roughly 500,000 clones, roughly nine tenths recorded once. Treatment meaning: around 19 received Ad26.COV2.S at low or high dose, single or two shots; 5 received placebo; per-sample allocation not given. Repertoires come from day 63 after the first vaccine or placebo injection. The sequencing here drew on peripheral blood, taken in a trial of Ad26.COV2.S vaccine versus placebo. All receptors come from a person between 18 and 59 years old who received the Ad26.COV2.S COVID-19 vaccine or a placebo.

As DNA, the CDR3 is TGTGCCAGCAGTCGCCGAGCTGAAGCTTTCTTT. Translated: CASSRRAEAFF. This chain uses TRBV6-2 or TRBV6-3 with TRBJ1-1; D is uncertain. Per germline, CDR1 MNHEY and CDR2 SVGEGT. The germline V and J ends were trimmed by 5 bases and 6 bases, with 7 bases remaining between them. CDR3 length: 11 amino acids.

The genes are TRBV4-1 and TRBJ1-6, with a possible D match to TRBD1 (5 bases). Trimming took 2 bases from V and 7 from J, leaving 12 bases between them. The germline CDR1 and CDR2 sequences are MGHRA and YSYEKL. The length of the CDR3 is 15 residues. CDR3 nucleotides: TGCGCCAGCAGCCAACGTGACAGCACGAATTCACCCCTCCACTTT. Translated, it gives CASSQRDSTNSPLHF.

The rearrangement uses TRBV7-8 and TRBJ2-1; D gene ambiguous. Trimming took off 5 bases at V and 5 bases at J, with 13 bases between the two ends. Looked up from germline, CDR1 is SGHVS and CDR2 is FQNEAQ. The CDR3 has 14 amino acids. DNA of the CDR3: TGTGCCAGCAGCCCAACCTATCGGGACAATGAGCAGTTCTTC. Translation: CASSPTYRDNEQFF.

CDR3 amino acids: CASSLVAPPRWGGELFF. DNA for the CDR3: TGTGCCAGCAGCTTAGTTGCCCCCCCTAGGTGGGGAGGGGAGCTGTTTTTT. V is TRBV7-6 and J is TRBJ2-2; D is undetermined. The CDR3 consists of 17 residues. Trimming shortened V by 1 base and J by 8 bases, and 20 bases separated the two germline ends. The germline V gene has CDR1 SGHVS and CDR2 FNYEAQ.

The rearrangement links TRBV28 to TRBJ2-7, with D perhaps matching TRBD2 (5 bases). Germline V CDR1 and CDR2: MDHEN, SYDVKM. The CDR3 runs 14 residues. V dropped 7 bases and J dropped 5 bases, with 18 bases sitting between them. This chain's CDR3 is CASNPSGKGHEQYF. The CDR3 coding sequence is TGTGCCAGCAACCCTTCCGGGAAGGGCCACGAGCAGTACTTC.

The gene calls are TRBV15 and TRBJ2-6; D call uncertain. V was clipped by 5 bases and J by 1 base, with 6 bases between them. Germline V gene lookup returns CDR1 LNHNV and CDR2 YYDKDF (reference sequence). The CDR3 runs to 14 residues. The CDR3 loop is CATSVGSGANVLTF. The CDR3 nucleotides are TGTGCCACCAGCGTCGGTTCTGGGGCCAACGTCCTGACTTTC.

The V and J genes are TRBV5-1 and TRBJ1-3; no definite D call. CDR3 length: 15 residues. Germline loops: CDR1 SGHRS, CDR2 YFSETQ. With 2 bases removed from V and 0 bases from J, the gap between germline ends came to 9 bases. CDR3 coding DNA: TGCGCCAGCAGCTTAAGCGAGGGCTCTGGAAACACCATATATTTT. Amino acid sequence: CASSLSEGSGNTIYF.

The gene calls are TRBV18 and TRBJ2-1; D remains unclear. CDR1 is KGHSH, CDR2 LQKENI, per germline. The CDR3 sequence is 14 residues long. V was clipped by 0 bases and J by 10 bases, with 13 bases between them. In DNA form, the CDR3 reads TGTGCCAGCTCACCACCCAATGGACGGCAAGAGCAGTTCTTC. This sequence encodes CASSPPNGRQEQFF.

The chain combines TRBV2 with TRBJ2-3, with 10 positions matching TRBD2. V dropped 0 bases and J dropped 5; count of bases not matched to a gene: 11. The CDR3 consists of 18 residues. Germline-derived CDR1 and CDR2 are SNHLY and FYNNEI. As DNA, the CDR3 is TGTGCCAGCAGTGAAGCGCAGACTAGCGGGTCCCTCGGAGATACGCAGTATTTT. Translation gives CASSEAQTSGSLGDTQYF.

This clone was picked up one time. This rearrangement joins TRBV10-3 to TRBJ2-5; 9 bases are a match to TRBD1. V shed 3 bases and J 9 bases; nucleotides not matched to a gene: 11. CDR3 length: 15 amino acids. The V gene's germline CDR1 is ENHRY and CDR2 SYGVKD. The CDR3 DNA reads as TGTGCCATCAGTGACCGGGACAGGGCGCGCCCATCCCAGTACTTC. It encodes CAISDRDRARPSQYF.

The chain couples TRBV4-3 to TRBJ1-1; D is unclear. Germline assignment: CDR1 LGHNA and CDR2 YSLEER. Trimming cost V 0 bases and J 7 bases, with 12 bases left between them. The CDR3 is made up of 14 amino acids. The CDR3 DNA is TGCGCCAGCAGCCAAGATGCGGGTTTGGGTGAAGCTTTCTTT. This gives the protein CASSQDAGLGEAFF.

The V call is TRBV7-2, the J call TRBJ2-7, with 7 bases aligning to TRBD2. Germline values: CDR1 SGHTA, CDR2 FQGNSA. CDR3 length equals 14 residues. V shed 5 bases and J 1 base; nucleotides not matched to a gene: 5. In nucleotides, the CDR3 is TGTGCCAGCAGCACGGGGCGGGGGTCCTACGAGCAGTACTTC. Its translation: CASSTGRGSYEQYF.

This chain joins TRBV5-4 and TRBJ1-1; 8 bases fit TRBD1. The germline V gene has CDR1 SGHNT and CDR2 YYREEE (reference sequence). This CDR3 spans 15 amino acids. After removal of 0 bases from V and 1 base from J, the junction contained 2 bases not matched to a gene. The CDR3 loop reads CASSLGGTGNTEAFF. The CDR3 DNA reads as TGTGCCAGCAGCTTGGGAGGGACAGGGAACACTGAAGCTTTCTTT.

The chain recombines TRBV7-2 with TRBJ2-5; possible D gene TRBD2, 6 bases. There are 12 residues in the CDR3. The germline CDR1 and CDR2 sequences are SGHTA and FQGNSA. Trimming took 4 bases from V and 7 from J, leaving 10 bases between them. The CDR3 region has the DNA TGTGCCAGCAGCTCCGGGGGATCGACCCAGTACTTC. It yields the protein CASSSGGSTQYF. The entire variable domain, with the rest obtained from reference TRBV7-2 and TRBJ2-5, is as follows: GAGVSQSPSNKVTEKGKDVELRCDPISGHTALYWYRQSLGQGLEFLIYFQGNSAPDKSGLPSDRFSAERTGGSVSTLTIQRTQQEDSAVYLCASSSGGSTQYFGPGTRLLVL.

V is TRBV7-9 and J is TRBJ1-2, with D possibly being TRBD1 (6 bases). Germline V CDR1 and CDR2: SEHNR, FQNEAQ (reference sequence). Deletions cut 6 bases from V and 5 bases from J, with 13 bases between. There are 13 residues in the CDR3. CDR3 region: CASSSEGGYGYTF. Written as DNA, the CDR3 is TGTGCCAGCAGTTCGGAGGGGGGGTATGGCTACACCTTC.

This chain joins TRBV10-3 and TRBJ1-3; the match to TRBD1 covers 10 bases. V trimming: 4 bases; J trimming: 4 bases; junction bases outside the gene matches: 4. The germline CDR1 and CDR2 sequences are ENHRY and SYGVKD. This CDR3 spans 15 amino acids. The CDR3 loop is CAISVGTGVGNTIYF. The CDR3 DNA follows: TGTGCCATCAGTGTTGGGACAGGGGTAGGAAACACCATATATTTT.

This clone has only one observation. The chain recombines TRBV6-5 with TRBJ2-7, with a tentative D call TRBD1 (6 bases). This CDR3 is built from 14 residues. Germline CDR1 MNHEY, CDR2 SVGAGI. V gave up 6 bases and J gave up 0 bases, with 12 bases separating them. The CDR3 is CASRSTGISYEQYF. The CDR3 coding sequence is TGTGCCAGCAGATCGACAGGAATCTCCTACGAGCAGTACTTC.

This clone appeared once. The V and J genes are TRBV5-4 and TRBJ2-1; no clear D gene. CDR3 length: 14 amino acids. Trimming pared 4 bases from V and 5 bases from J, leaving 13 bases between. From germline, CDR1 is SGHNT and CDR2 YYREEE (reference sequence). The CDR3 DNA reads as TGTGCCAGCAGCCCAGGCTTCTGGGACAATGAGCAGTTCTTC. Protein: CASSPGFWDNEQFF.

As for this clone: This sample includes further DNA sequences coding for the same CDR3. The genes are TRBV7-2 and TRBJ1-4; the D is unclear. The V gene lost 1 base and the J gene lost 4 bases, with 10 bases spanning the gap. Germline loops: CDR1 SGHTA, CDR2 FQGNSA. The CDR3 is 15 residues long. DNA for the CDR3: TGTGCCAGCAGCTTAGATGGTCGGATTAATGAAAAACTGTTTTTT. Its protein product is CASSLDGRINEKLFF.

The chain combines TRBV9 with TRBJ2-5; 9 bases line up with TRBD2. The CDR3 consists of 16 residues. Germline assignment: CDR1 SGDLS and CDR2 YYNGEE. Germline trimming cut 3 bases from V and 2 bases from J; bases unmatched to any gene: 8. The CDR3 loop is CASSARGTSRQETQYF. The CDR3, as DNA: TGTGCCAGCAGCGCTAGAGGGACTAGCAGACAAGAGACCCAGTACTTC.

The CDR3 coding sequence is TGCGCCAGCAGTAATAAGGAAACCCAGTACTTC. This gives the protein CASSNKETQYF. V gene TRBV5-1 combines with J gene TRBJ2-5; D uncertain. Trimming removed 5 bases from V and 8 bases from J, with 10 bases in between. The CDR3 spans 11 residues. Germline V gene lookup returns CDR1 SGHRS and CDR2 YFSETQ. Complete variable domain (other parts from reference TRBV5-1 and TRBJ2-5): KAGVTQTPRYLIKTRGQQVTLSCSPISGHRSVSWYQQTPGQGLQFLFEYFSETQRNKGNFPGRFSGRQFSNSRSEMNVSTLELGDSALYLCASSNKETQYFGPGTRLLVL.

The chain joins TRBV7-2 to TRBJ2-4; D remains unclear. CDR1 SGHTA and CDR2 FQGNSA come from the germline V gene. This CDR3 contains 14 residues. Trimming left V 5 bases short and J 3 bases short, with 11 bases between. As DNA, the CDR3 is TGTGCCAGCAGCCTGGCCGTAGGCAAAAACATTCAGTACTTC. It encodes CASSLAVGKNIQYF.

The rearrangement joins TRBV3-1 (or the pseudogene TRBV3-2) to TRBJ1-1; D is undetermined. Trimming shortened V by 4 bases and J by 0 bases, and 9 bases separated the two germline ends. The germline CDR1 and CDR2 sequences are LGHDT and YNNKEL (reference sequence). This CDR3 is built from 14 residues. CDR3 in amino acids: CASSPRQLNTEAFF. The CDR3, as DNA: TGTGCCAGCAGCCCGAGGCAGTTGAACACTGAAGCTTTCTTT.

The CDR3 DNA reads as TGTGCCAGCAGCGTAGTAGAGGGGGGAGGAAATTCACCCCTCCACTTT. It codes for CASSVVEGGGNSPLHF. The V and J genes are TRBV9 and TRBJ1-6, with D possibly TRBD1 on 6 matching bases. V lost 0 bases and J lost 7, with 14 bases in between. The CDR3 length is 16 residues. The germline V gene has CDR1 SGDLS and CDR2 YYNGEE.

This chain links TRBV3-1 (or the pseudogene TRBV3-2) with TRBJ1-1; D not certain. CDR3 size: 14 residues. The V gene lost 4 bases and the J gene lost 1 base, with 10 bases spanning the gap. CDR1 and CDR2 (germline): LGHDT, YNNKEL (reference sequence). The chain's CDR3 is CASSLAGPNTEAFF. The CDR3 coding sequence is TGTGCCAGCAGCCTAGCCGGGCCGAACACTGAAGCTTTCTTT.

In nucleotides, the CDR3 is TGTGCCAGCTCACCAGACCCCGGAAACACCATATATTTT. Encoded protein: CASSPDPGNTIYF. J is TRBJ1-3 and V is TRBV18; D unclear. Looked up from germline, CDR1 is KGHSH and CDR2 is LQKENI. The ends were cut back, 2 bases at V and 4 bases at J, with 6 bases in the middle. The CDR3 totals 13 residues.

The chain carries TRBV29-1 and TRBJ2-3; tentatively, D is TRBD1 (6 bases). This CDR3 spans 14 amino acids. Trimming left V 2 bases short and J 3 bases short, with 12 bases between. CDR1 and CDR2 from the germline V gene are SQVTM and ANQGSEA. The CDR3 spells CSVESAGATDTQYF. The CDR3 DNA is TGCAGCGTTGAATCGGCAGGGGCTACAGATACGCAGTATTTT.

The chain employs TRBV11-2 and TRBJ2-3, with D perhaps TRBD1 (6 bases). V lost 8 bases, J lost 0 bases, and 15 bases lay in between. The CDR3 runs to 15 residues. Germline values: CDR1 SGHAT, CDR2 FQNNGV. CDR3 coding DNA: TGTGCCAGCGCGGACAGAACCCTTAGCACAGATACGCAGTATTTT. It specifies CASADRTLSTDTQYF.

With regard to this clone: The sample contains more than one DNA sequence encoding this CDR3. The chain is built from TRBV14 and TRBJ2-1; 7 nucleotides align to TRBD2. Germline-derived CDR1 and CDR2 are SGHDN and FVKESK. The ends lost 4 bases at V and 1 base at J; junction bases unmatched: 1. The CDR3 totals 14 residues. The CDR3 DNA reads as TGTGCCAGCAGCCGGGGGGGGTCCTACAATGAGCAGTTCTTC. Encoded protein: CASSRGGSYNEQFF.

This clone was counted once. This sequence joins TRBV19 and TRBJ1-1, with D uncertain. The CDR3 has 13 residues. V was cut by 6 bases and J by 0 bases, with 8 bases left in between. Germline CDR1 reads LNHDA; CDR2 reads SQIVND (reference sequence). Written as DNA, the CDR3 is TGTGCCAGTAGCCAAACAGTGAACACTGAAGCTTTCTTT. As protein: CASSQTVNTEAFF.

This clone was seen only a few times. V gene TRBV3-1 (or the pseudogene TRBV3-2) combines with J gene TRBJ2-7; unclear D gene. The CDR3 covers 13 residues. Germline-derived CDR1 and CDR2 are LGHDT and YNNKEL (reference sequence). The V and J ends lost 2 bases and 3 bases respectively, with 8 bases between them. The CDR3 protein is CASSQILGYEQYF. In nucleotides, the CDR3 is TGTGCCAGCAGCCAAATCTTAGGCTACGAGCAGTACTTC.

The table lists this clone with a count of one. This chain joins TRBV7-9 and TRBJ2-7; TRBD2 matches at 7 bases. Germline V gives CDR1 SEHNR, CDR2 FQNEAQ (reference sequence). The CDR3 contains 17 residues. V shed 2 bases and J 3 bases; nucleotides not matched to a gene: 13. The CDR3 nucleotides are TGTGCCAGCAGCTTAACAAGGGGTAGCGGGTTATTCTACGAGCAGTACTTC. This encodes CASSLTRGSGLFYEQYF.